The rows below give T cell receptor beta chains drawn from one sample of a study of breast tumors, draining lymph nodes, adjacent tissues. Each CDR3 protein gets one entry after TCRdb re-called the multiplex PCR reads with MiXCR. The sample holds about 180,000 distinct CDR3 sequences, about 34% seen once. Sequencing was done on a sample of axillary lymph node tissue. The receptor source for this set is a female donor with breast cancer. Some clones in this sample may be carry-over from other donors' samples. CDR3s include the opening cysteine and the closing phenylalanine or tryptophan. The D gene is left open where the match is weak. Size is stated for part of the rows, as once, few or many counts, or as a class when the clone is expanded.

>TRBV11-2|TRBJ2-3|NA|TRBD2
TGTGCCAGCAGCTTAGCGCGAGCGGGGAACACAGATACGCAGTATTTT
CASSLARAGNTDTQYF
>TRBV19|TRBJ2-3|many|NA
TGTGCCAGTAGAACCGGGACAAGCACAGATACGCAGTATTTT
CASRTGTSTDTQYF
>TRBV5-8|TRBJ2-7|many|TRBD1
TGTGCCAGCAGCTTGGGAGACAGGGGGCGCCGCTACGAGCAGTACTTC
CASSLGDRGRRYEQYF
>TRBV19|TRBJ1-5|many|NA
TGTGCCAGTAGTTATTATCTAGGTGACAGCAATCAGCCCCAGCATTTT
CASSYYLGDSNQPQHF
>TRBV5-4|TRBJ2-7|NA|TRBD2
TGTGCCAGCAGCTTGTCGGTAGCGGGAGGCCACGAGCAGCACTTC
CASSLSVAGGHEQHF
>TRBV20-1|TRBJ2-3|many|TRBD1
TGCAGTGCTACTTTAAGACAGGGCCCTGGGGATGGTACGCAGTATTTT
CSATLRQGPGDGTQYF
>TRBV15|TRBJ2-5|NA|NA
TGTGCCACCAGCAGATGGGGTGGAGAGGCCCGGTACTTC
CATSRWGGEARYF
>TRBV4-2|TRBJ1-4|few|NA
TGTGCCGGCAGCCAATCCCGGGACAAGGTTAATGAAAAACTGTTTTTT
CAGSQSRDKVNEKLFF
>TRBV27|TRBJ1-2|once|NA
TGTGCCAGCAGTTTATTGGTCGGGACACAGCCTAATTCACCCCTCTTC
CASSLLVGTQPNSPLF
>TRBV10-1|TRBJ2-2|many|NA
TGCGCCAGCAGTGTCAAGGGTATGTCCGGGGAGCTGTTTTTT
CASSVKGMSGELFF
>TRBV5-1|TRBJ2-3|few|TRBD2
TGCGCCAGCGGACTAGCGGGAGTTAAAGATACGCAGTATTTT
CASGLAGVKDTQYF
>TRBV27|TRBJ2-2|many|TRBD2
TGTGCCAGCAGTTTATTACTAGCGGGGGGGCGTCCGGGGGAGCTGTTTTTT
CASSLLLAGGRPGELFF
>TRBV5-8|TRBJ2-2|many|TRBD2
TGTGCCAGCAGCCAGCCGGGGGGTCACACCGGGGAGCTGTTTTTT
CASSQPGGHTGELFF
>TRBV7-2|TRBJ2-5|NA|TRBD2
TGTGCCAGCAGCCGATCCCGGACTAGCGGGAGTGAGACCCAGTACTTC
CASSRSRTSGSETQYF
>TRBV27|TRBJ2-1|NA|NA
TGTGCCAGCAGTTGGAGGGGGTGGGGCTACAATGAGCAGTTCTTC
CASSWRGWGYNEQFF
>TRBV3-1|TRBJ1-6|NA|TRBD1
TGTGCCAGCAGCCCTCAACCCGGGACAGGGGCCAATTCACCCCTCCACTTT
CASSPQPGTGANSPLHF
>TRBV20-1|TRBJ1-6|NA|NA
TGCAGTGCTAGAGATCGGACAGATCTCTATAATTCACCCCTCCACTTT
CSARDRTDLYNSPLHF
>TRBV20-1|TRBJ2-5|NA|TRBD2
TGCAGTGCTAGAGACCCCCTAGCGGGGGGGGAGACCCAGTACTTC
CSARDPLAGGETQYF